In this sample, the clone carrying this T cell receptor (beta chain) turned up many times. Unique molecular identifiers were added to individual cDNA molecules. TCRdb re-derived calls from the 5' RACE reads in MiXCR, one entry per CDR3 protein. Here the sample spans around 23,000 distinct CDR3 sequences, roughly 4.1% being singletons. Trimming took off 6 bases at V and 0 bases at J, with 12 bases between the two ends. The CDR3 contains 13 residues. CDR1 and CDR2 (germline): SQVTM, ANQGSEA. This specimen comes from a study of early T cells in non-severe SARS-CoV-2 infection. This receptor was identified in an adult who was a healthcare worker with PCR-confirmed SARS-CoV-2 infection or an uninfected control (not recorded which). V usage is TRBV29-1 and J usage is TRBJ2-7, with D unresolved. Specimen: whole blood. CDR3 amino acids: CSVHGQSSYEQYF. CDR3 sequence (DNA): TGCAGCGTCCACGGGCAGTCCTCCTACGAGCAGTACTTC.